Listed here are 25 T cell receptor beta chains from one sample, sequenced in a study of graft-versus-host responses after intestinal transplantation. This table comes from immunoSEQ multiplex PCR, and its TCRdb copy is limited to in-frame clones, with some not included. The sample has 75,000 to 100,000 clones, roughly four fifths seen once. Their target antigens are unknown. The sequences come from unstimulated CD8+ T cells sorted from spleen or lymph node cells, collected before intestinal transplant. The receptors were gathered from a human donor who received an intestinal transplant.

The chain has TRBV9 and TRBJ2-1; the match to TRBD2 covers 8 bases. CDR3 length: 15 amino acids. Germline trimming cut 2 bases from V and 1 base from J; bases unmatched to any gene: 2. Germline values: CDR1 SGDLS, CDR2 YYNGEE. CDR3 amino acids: CASSVGGGSYNEQFF. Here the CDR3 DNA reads TGTGCCAGCAGCGTCGGCGGGGGGTCCTACAATGAGCAGTTCTTC.

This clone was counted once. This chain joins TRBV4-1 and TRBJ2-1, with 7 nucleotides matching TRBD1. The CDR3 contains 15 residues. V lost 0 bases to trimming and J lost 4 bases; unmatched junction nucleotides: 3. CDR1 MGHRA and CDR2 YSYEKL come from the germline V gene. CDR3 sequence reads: CASSQETGTYNEQFF. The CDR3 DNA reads TGCGCCAGCAGCCAAGAGACAGGGACATACAATGAGCAGTTCTTC.

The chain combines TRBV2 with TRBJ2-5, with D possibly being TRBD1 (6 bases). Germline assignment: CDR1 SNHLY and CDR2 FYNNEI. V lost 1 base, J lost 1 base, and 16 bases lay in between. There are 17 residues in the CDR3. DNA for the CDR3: TGTGCCAGCAGTGAAGGGGGGCCAATAGTAGTCCAAGAGACCCAGTACTTC. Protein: CASSEGGPIVVQETQYF.

CDR3 in amino acids: CASRWGEGTEAFF. CDR3 DNA sequence: TGTGCCAGCAGATGGGGTGAGGGCACTGAAGCTTTCTTT. The rearrangement uses TRBV28 and TRBJ1-1; D is unresolved. CDR1 MDHEN and CDR2 SYDVKM come from the germline V gene. The CDR3 is 13 residues long. Trimming took 6 bases from V and 4 from J, leaving 12 bases between them.

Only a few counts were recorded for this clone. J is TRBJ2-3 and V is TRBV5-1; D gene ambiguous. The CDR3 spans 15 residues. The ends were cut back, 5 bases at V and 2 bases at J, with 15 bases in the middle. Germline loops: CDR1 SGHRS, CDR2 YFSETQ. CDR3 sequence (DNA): TGCGCCAGCAGTAAGAAGCTTACAGCCACAGATACGCAGTATTTT. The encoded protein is CASSKKLTATDTQYF.

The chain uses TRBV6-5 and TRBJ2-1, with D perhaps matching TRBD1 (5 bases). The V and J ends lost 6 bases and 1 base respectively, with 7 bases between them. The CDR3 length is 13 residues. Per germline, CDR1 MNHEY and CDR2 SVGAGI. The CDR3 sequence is CASSRVSYNEQFF. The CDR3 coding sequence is TGTGCCAGCAGCAGGGTTTCCTACAATGAGCAGTTCTTC.

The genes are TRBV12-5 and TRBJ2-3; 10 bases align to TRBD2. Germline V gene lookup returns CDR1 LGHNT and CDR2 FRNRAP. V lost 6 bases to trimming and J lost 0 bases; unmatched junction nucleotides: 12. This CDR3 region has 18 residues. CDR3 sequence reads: CASGDRGLAISSTDTQYF. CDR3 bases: TGTGCTAGTGGCGACCGGGGACTAGCGATATCTAGCACAGATACGCAGTATTTT.

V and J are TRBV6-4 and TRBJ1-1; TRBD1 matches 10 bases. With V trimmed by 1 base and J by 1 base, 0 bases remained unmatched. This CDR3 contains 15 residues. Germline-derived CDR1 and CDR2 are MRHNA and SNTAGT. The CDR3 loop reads CASSDWDRGNTEAFF. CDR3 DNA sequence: TGTGCCAGCAGTGACTGGGACAGGGGGAACACTGAAGCTTTCTTT.

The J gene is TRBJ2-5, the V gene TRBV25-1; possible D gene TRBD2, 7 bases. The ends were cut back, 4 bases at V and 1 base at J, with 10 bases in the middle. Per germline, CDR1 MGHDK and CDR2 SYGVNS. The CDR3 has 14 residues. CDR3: CASSARGAQETQYF. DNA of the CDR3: TGTGCCAGCAGTGCTCGGGGGGCCCAAGAGACCCAGTACTTC.

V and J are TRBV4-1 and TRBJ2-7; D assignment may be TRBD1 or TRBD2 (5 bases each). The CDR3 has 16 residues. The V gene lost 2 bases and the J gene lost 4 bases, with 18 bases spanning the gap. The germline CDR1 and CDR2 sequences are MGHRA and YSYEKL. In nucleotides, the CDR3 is TGCGCCAGCAGCCAACAGCCAAGAGGGGTCGGGTACGAGCAGTACTTC. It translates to CASSQQPRGVGYEQYF.

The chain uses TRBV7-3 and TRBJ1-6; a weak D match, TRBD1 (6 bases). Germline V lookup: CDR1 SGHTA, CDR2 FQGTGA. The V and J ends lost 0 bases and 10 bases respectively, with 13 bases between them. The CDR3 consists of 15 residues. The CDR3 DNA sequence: TGTGCCAGCAGCTTAACCGTCAGGGGAAGCTCACCCCTCCACTTT. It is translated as CASSLTVRGSSPLHF.

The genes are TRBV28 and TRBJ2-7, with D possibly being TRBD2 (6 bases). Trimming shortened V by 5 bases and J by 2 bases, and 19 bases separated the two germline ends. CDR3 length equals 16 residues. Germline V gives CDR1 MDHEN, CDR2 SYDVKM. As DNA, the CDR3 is TGTGCCAGCAGTAGGGGAGTTGGCGGGAAGGCCTACGAGCAGTACTTC. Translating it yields CASSRGVGGKAYEQYF.

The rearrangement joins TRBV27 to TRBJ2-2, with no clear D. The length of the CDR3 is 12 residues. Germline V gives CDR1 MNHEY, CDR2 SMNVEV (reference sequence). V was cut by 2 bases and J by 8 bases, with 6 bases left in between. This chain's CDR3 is CASSLIWGELFF. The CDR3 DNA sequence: TGTGCCAGCAGTTTAATTTGGGGGGAGCTGTTTTTT.

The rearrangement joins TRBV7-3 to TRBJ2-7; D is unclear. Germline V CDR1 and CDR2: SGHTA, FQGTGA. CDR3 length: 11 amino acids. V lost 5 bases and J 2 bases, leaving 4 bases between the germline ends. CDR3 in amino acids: CASSAPYEQYF. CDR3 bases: TGTGCCAGCAGCGCCCCCTACGAGCAGTACTTC. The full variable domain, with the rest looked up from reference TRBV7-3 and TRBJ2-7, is GAGVSQTPSNKVTEKGKYVELRCDPISGHTALYWYRQSLGQGPEFLIYFQGTGAADDSGLPNDRFFAVRPEGSVSTLKIQRTERGDSAVYLCASSAPYEQYFGPGTRLTVT.

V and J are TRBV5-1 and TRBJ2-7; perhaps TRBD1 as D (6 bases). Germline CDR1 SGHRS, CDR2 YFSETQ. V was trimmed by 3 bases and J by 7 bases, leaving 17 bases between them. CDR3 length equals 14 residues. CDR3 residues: CASSSRDTHGEQYF. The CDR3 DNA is TGCGCCAGCAGCTCCCGGGACACCCATGGGGAGCAGTACTTC. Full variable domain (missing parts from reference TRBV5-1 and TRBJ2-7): KAGVTQTPRYLIKTRGQQVTLSCSPISGHRSVSWYQQTPGQGLQFLFEYFSETQRNKGNFPGRFSGRQFSNSRSEMNVSTLELGDSALYLCASSSRDTHGEQYFGPGTRLTVT.

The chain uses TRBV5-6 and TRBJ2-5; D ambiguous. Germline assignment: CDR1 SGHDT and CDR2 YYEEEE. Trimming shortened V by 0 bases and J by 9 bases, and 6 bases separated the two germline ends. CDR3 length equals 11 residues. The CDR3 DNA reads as TGTGCCAGCAGCTTGGGGGCGGCCCAGTACTTC. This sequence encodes CASSLGAAQYF.

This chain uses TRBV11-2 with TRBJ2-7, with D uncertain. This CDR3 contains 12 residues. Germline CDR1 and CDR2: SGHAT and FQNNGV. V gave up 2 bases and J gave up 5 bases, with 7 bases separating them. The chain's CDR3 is CASSLWGNEQYF. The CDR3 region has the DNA TGTGCCAGCAGCTTATGGGGTAACGAGCAGTACTTC.

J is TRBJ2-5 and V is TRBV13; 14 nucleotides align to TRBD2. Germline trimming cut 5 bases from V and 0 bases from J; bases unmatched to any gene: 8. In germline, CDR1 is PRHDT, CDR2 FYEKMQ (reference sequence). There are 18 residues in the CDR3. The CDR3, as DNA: TGTGCCAGCAGCACGCGACTAGCGGGGGGGCTGGACCAAGAGACCCAGTACTTC. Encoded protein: CASSTRLAGGLDQETQYF.

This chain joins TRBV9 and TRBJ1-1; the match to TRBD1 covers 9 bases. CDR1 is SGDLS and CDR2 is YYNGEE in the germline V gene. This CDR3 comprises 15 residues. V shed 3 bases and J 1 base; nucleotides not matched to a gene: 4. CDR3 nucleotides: TGTGCCAGCAGCGGTCACAGGGGGCAGAACACTGAAGCTTTCTTT. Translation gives CASSGHRGQNTEAFF.

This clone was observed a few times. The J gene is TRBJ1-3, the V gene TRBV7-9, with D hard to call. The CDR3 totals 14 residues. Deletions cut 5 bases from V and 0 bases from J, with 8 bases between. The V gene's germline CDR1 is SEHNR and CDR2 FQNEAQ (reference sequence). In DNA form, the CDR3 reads TGTGCCAGCAGCCCAGCTGCCTCTGGAAACACCATATATTTT. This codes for CASSPAASGNTIYF. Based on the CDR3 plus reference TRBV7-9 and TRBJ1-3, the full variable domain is DTGVSQNPRHKITKRGQNVTFRCDPISEHNRLYWYRQTLGQGPEFLTYFQNEAQLEKSRLLSDRFSAERPKGSFSTLEIQRTEQGDSAMYLCASSPAASGNTIYFGEGSWLTVV.

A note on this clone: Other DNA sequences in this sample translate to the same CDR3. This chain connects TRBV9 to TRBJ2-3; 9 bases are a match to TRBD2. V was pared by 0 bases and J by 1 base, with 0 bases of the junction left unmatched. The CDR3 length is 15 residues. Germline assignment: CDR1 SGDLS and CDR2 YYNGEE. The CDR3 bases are TGTGCCAGCAGCGTAGGGACTAGCGGCACAGATACGCAGTATTTT. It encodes CASSVGTSGTDTQYF.

CDR3 sequence reads: CASSFGTAYEQYF. The CDR3, as DNA: TGTGCCAGCAGTTTTGGGACAGCGTACGAGCAGTACTTC. The chain couples TRBV6-5 to TRBJ2-7; TRBD1 matches 7 bases. Germline lookup yields CDR1 MNHEY and CDR2 SVGAGI. J was trimmed by 4 bases and V by 4 bases; bases with no gene match: 4. This CDR3 spans 13 amino acids.

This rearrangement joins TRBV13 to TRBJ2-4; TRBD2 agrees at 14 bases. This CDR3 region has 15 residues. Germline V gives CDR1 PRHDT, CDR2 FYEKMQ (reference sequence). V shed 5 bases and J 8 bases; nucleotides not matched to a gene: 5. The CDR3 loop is CASSLRTSGRHIQYF. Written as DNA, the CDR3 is TGTGCCAGCAGCCTTAGGACTAGCGGGAGGCACATTCAGTACTTC.

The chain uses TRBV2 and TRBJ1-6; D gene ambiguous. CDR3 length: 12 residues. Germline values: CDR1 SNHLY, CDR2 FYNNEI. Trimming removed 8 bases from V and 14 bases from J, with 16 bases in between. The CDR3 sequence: CASLTDLRALHF. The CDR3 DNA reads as TGTGCCAGCTTAACCGATCTTAGGGCCCTCCACTTT.

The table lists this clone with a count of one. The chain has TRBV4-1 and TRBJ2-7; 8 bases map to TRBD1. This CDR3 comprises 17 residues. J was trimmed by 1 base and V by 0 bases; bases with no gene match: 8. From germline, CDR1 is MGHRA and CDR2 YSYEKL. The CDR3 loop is CASSQEDSGGLSYEQYF. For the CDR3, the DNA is TGCGCCAGCAGCCAAGAGGATTCAGGGGGCCTATCCTACGAGCAGTACTTC.